The clone carrying this T cell receptor beta chain was seen a few times. As yet, its antigen is unknown. The record originates from a study of cytomegalovirus exposure and HLA in healthy donors. General study findings and limits: Many donors shared some public TCRs, even though most TCR sequences were rare. The Asian-associated ancestry cluster reportedly had fewer N-insertions than the 666-donor mean in a later analysis.

Primers: 60 Vbeta forward and 13 Jbeta reverse. Sequencing was performed with immunoSEQ multiplex PCR; in TCRdb, only in-frame clones are kept and a portion is missing. The sample yields around 200,000 clones, roughly 60% seen once. The CDR3 totals 14 residues. The junction had 4 bases not matched to a gene; V was cut back by 2 bases and J by 0 bases. Germline CDR1 reads GTSNPN; CDR2 reads SVGIG (reference sequence). The source of this sequence is a man between 35 and 55 years old in good health and CMV-seronegative. The chain recombines TRBV30 with TRBJ2-7; 7 nucleotides align to TRBD1. Input material: PBMCs. For the CDR3, the DNA is TGTGCCTGGAGTCCGGGACAGAGCTCCTACGAGCAGTACTTC. The encoded protein is CAWSPGQSSYEQYF.